Reported below is one T cell receptor (beta chain). Germline V gene sequence: CDR1 SGHKS, CDR2 YYEKEE (reference sequence). The V and J ends lost 0 bases and 5 bases respectively, with 8 bases between them. This CDR3 spans 13 amino acids. As originally analysed: Amplification of reference gene primers provided the estimated nucleated cell counts. Method: immunoSEQ multiplex PCR; TCRdb's copy keeps in-frame clones and lacks some. The V and J calls and clone size come from that table; D and trimming were worked out from the DNA. The repertoire has 100,000 to 150,000 clones, about 83% of them found once; the top ten carry about an eighth. The sample is drawn from a study of blood T cell repertoires in COVID-19. About the research overall: Italy, Spain and the United States were the sources of the convalescent and acute COVID-19 samples. Nucleic acid was either cDNA or gDNA, and it came from T cells, B-cell-depleted T cells, or PBMCs.

The sample comprised peripheral blood. The genes are TRBV5-5 and TRBJ1-1; D is ambiguous. The receptor's source is a man aged 55-75 years with acute or convalescent COVID-19. The CDR3 spells CASSLGERTEAFF. In DNA form, the CDR3 reads TGTGCCAGCAGCTTGGGGGAGCGAACTGAAGCTTTCTTT.